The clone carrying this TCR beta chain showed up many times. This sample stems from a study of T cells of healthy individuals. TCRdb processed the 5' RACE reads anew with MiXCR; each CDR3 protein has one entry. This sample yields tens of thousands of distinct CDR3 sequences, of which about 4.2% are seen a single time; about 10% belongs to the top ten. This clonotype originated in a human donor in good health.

CDR3 bases: TGCAGTGCTAGGACTGCCCCATATGGCTACACCTTC. This gives the protein CSARTAPYGYTF. The chain links TRBV20-1 to TRBJ1-2; no clear D gene. The length of the CDR3 is 12 residues. V was pared by 3 bases and J by 5 bases, with 10 bases between. The V gene's germline CDR1 is DFQATT and CDR2 SNEGSKA (reference sequence).